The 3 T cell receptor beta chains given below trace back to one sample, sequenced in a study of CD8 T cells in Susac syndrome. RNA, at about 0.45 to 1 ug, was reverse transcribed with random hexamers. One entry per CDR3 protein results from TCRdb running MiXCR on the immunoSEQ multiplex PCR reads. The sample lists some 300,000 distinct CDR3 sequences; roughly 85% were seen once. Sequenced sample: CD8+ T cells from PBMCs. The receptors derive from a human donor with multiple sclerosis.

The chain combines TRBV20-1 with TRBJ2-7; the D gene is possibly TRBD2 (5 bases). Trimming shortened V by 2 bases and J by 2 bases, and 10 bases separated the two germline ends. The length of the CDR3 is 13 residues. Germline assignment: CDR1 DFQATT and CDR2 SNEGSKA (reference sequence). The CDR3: CSARIVGTYEQYF. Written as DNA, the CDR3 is TGCAGTGCTAGAATAGTCGGGACCTACGAGCAGTACTTC.

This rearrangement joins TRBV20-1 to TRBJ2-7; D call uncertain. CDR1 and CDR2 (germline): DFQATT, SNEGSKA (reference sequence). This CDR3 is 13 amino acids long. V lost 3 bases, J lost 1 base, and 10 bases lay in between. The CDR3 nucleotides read TGCAGTGCTAGGTTGGCCAGGTCCTACGAGCAGTACTTC. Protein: CSARLARSYEQYF.

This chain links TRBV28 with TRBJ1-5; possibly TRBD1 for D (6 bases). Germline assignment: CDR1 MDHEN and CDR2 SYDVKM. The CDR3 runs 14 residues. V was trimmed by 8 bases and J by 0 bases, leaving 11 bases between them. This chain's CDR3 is CASRTVDSNQPQHF. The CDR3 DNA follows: TGTGCCAGCCGGACAGTAGATAGCAATCAGCCCCAGCATTTT.